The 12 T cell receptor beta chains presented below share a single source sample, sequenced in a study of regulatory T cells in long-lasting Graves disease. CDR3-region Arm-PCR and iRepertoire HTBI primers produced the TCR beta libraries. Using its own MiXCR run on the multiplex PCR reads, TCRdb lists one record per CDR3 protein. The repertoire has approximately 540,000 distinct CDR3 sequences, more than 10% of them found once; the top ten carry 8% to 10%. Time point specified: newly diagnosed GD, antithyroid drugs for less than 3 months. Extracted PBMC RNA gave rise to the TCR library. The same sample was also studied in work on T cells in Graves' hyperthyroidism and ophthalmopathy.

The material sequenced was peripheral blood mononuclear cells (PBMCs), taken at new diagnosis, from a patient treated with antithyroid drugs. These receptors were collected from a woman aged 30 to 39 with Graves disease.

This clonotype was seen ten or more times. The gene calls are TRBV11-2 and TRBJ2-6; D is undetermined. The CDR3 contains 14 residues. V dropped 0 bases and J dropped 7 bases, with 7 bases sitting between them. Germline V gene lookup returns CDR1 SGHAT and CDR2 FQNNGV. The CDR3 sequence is CASSLDQRANVLTF. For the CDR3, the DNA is TGTGCCAGCAGCTTAGATCAACGCGCCAACGTCCTGACTTTC.

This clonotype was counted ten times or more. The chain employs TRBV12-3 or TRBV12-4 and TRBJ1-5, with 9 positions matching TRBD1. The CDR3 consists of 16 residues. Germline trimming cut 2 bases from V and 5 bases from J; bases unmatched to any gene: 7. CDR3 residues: CASSLYRGTGHQPQHF. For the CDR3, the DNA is TGTGCCAGCAGTTTATATCGGGGGACAGGGCATCAGCCCCAGCATTTT.

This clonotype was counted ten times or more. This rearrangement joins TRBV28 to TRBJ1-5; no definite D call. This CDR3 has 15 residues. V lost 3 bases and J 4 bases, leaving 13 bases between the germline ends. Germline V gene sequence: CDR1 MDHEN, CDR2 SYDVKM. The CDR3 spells CASSLKLSENQPQHF. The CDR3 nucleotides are TGTGCCAGCAGTTTGAAATTGAGTGAGAATCAGCCCCAGCATTTT.

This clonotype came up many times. The CDR3 spells CASSYDRRNYGYTF. The CDR3 DNA reads TGTGCCAGCAGTTACGACAGAAGAAACTATGGCTACACCTTC. V and J are TRBV6-5 and TRBJ1-2, with D possibly TRBD1 on 5 matching bases. CDR1 and CDR2 (germline): MNHEY, SVGAGI. The CDR3 extends over 14 amino acids. V was clipped by 2 bases and J by 2 bases, with 9 bases between them.

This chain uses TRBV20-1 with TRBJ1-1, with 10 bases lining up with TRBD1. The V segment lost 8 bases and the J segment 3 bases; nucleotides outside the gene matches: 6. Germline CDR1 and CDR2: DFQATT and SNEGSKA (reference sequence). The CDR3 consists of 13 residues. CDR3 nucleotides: TGCAGTCCCGGGGGGACAGGGGACACTGAAGCTTTCTTT. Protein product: CSPGGTGDTEAFF.

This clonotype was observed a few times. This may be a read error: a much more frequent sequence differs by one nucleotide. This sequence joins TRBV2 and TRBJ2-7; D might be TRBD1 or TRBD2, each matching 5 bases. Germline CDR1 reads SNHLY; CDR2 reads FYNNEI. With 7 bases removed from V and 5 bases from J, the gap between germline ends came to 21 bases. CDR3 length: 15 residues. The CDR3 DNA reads TGTGCCAGCACCAAGGAGGTTGCAGGGTTGGACGAGCAGTACTTC. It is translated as CASTKEVAGLDEQYF.

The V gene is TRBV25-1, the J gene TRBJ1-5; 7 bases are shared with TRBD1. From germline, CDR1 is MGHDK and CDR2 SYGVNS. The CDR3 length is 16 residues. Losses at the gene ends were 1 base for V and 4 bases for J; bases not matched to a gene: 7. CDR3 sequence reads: CASSESGQDGNQPQHF. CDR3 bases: TGTGCCAGCAGTGAATCCGGACAGGACGGAAATCAGCCCCAGCATTTT.

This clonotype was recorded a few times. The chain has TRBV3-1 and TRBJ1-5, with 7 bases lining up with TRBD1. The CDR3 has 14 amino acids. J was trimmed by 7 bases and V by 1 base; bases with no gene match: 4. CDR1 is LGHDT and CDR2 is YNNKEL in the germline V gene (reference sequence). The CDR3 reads CASSQGGQMQPQHF. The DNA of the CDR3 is TGTGCCAGCAGCCAAGGGGGACAGATGCAGCCCCAGCATTTT.

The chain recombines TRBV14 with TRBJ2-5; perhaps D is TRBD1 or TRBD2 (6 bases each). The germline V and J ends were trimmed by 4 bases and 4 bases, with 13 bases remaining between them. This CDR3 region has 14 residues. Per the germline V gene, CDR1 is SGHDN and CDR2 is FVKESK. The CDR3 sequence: CASSLNTGAETQYF. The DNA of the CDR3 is TGTGCCAGCAGCCTCAATACGGGGGCAGAGACCCAGTACTTC.

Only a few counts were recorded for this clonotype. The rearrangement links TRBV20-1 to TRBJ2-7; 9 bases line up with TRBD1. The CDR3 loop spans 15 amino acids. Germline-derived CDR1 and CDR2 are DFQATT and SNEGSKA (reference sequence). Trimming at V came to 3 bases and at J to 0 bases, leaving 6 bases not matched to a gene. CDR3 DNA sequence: TGCAGTGCTAGGGGGGGACAGGGAGGCTCCTACGAGCAGTACTTC. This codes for CSARGGQGGSYEQYF.

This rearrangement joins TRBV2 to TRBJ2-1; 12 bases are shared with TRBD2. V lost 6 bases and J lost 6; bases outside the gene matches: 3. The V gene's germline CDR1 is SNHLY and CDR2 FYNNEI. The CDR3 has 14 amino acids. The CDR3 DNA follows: TGTGCCAGCAGGCGGACTAGCGGGACCAATGAGCAGTTCTTC. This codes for CASRRTSGTNEQFF.

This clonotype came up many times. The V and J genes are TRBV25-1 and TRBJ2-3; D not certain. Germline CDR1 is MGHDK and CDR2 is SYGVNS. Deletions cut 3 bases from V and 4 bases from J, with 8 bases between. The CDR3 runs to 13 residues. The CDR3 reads CASSDIGADTQYF. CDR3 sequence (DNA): TGTGCCAGCAGTGATATAGGAGCAGATACGCAGTATTTT.